This T cell receptor (beta chain) originates from a study of T cell repertoires in cytomegalovirus infection. Overall study context: Recently identified HLA-C-restricted and well-studied HLA-B-restricted CMV epitopes were used. Both a matching HLA type and CMV infection were indicated by public TCR beta signatures. Study-level findings and limits: Within the response measured ex vivo, HLA-C-restricted CMV-specific TCR beta clonotypes were dominant. Using cumulative public TCR beta family frequency, the authors identified those who carried CMV together with the relevant HLA.

Germline loops: CDR1 SEHNR, CDR2 FQNEAQ (reference sequence). The CDR3 has 15 amino acids. On this clonotype itself: The antigen remains undetermined. The junction departs from the called germline gene at one end, perhaps through a read error.

Using its own MiXCR run on the reads, TCRdb lists one record per CDR3 protein. The sample gives some 700,000 distinct CDR3 sequences, around 30% of which show up once; roughly 20% is in the top ten. The specimen comprised cultured PBMCs, sampled from culture after CMV antigen stimulation. This receptor was taken from a human donor in good health (CMV status not recorded). Some clones in this sample may be carry-over from other donors' samples. The rearrangement uses TRBV7-9 and TRBJ2-3; 10 bases map to TRBD2. In DNA, the CDR3 is TGTGCCGGCAGCTTGGTAGCGGGGGGAACAGATACGCAGTATTTT. This gives the protein CAGSLVAGGTDTQYF.